This T cell receptor (beta chain) was recorded in a study of blood T cell repertoires in COVID-19. Looking at the study overall: Sample material is recorded as cDNA or gDNA derived from T cells, B-cell-depleted T cells, or PBMCs.

In the source study's methods: Reference gene primer amplification yielded estimated nucleated cell counts. Sequencing used immunoSEQ multiplex PCR; TCRdb keeps in-frame clones, though not all of them. The V and J calls and clone size come from that table; D and trimming were worked out from the DNA. The table shows tens of thousands of clones, with 80% to 85% occurring only once. The germline gives CDR1 SQVTM, CDR2 ANQGSEA. Trimming took 4 bases from V and 1 from J, leaving 21 bases between them. CDR3 length equals 17 residues. This clonotype was obtained from a woman aged 60-75 years with acute or convalescent COVID-19. Sample: peripheral blood. This rearrangement joins TRBV29-1 to TRBJ2-3; D is possibly TRBD1 (5 bases). CDR3 sequence (DNA): TGCAGCGTTGTGGGTCATAAGACTTCAGGGCGCACAGATACGCAGTATTTT. Translating it yields CSVVGHKTSGRTDTQYF.